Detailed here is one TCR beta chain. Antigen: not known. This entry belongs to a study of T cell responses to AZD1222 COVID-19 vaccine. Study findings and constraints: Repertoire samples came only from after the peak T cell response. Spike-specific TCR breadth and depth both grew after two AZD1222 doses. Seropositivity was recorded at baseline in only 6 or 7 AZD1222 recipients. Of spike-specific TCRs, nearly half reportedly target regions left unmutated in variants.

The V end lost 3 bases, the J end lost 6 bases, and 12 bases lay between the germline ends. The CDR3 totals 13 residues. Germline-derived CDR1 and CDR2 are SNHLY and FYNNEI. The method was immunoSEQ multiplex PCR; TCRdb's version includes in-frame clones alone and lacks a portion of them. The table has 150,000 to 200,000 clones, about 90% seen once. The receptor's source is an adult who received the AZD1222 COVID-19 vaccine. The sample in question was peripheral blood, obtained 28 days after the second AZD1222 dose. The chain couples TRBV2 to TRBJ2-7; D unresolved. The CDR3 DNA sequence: TGTGCCAGCAGTGATTGGGATCGACCCGAGCAGTACTTC. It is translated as CASSDWDRPEQYF.